This T cell receptor (beta chain) is drawn from a study of T cells after yellow fever vaccination. Using its own MiXCR run on the 5' RACE reads, TCRdb lists one record per CDR3 protein. This sample has 250,000 to 350,000 distinct CDR3 sequences, with around 8.6% found just once. Sequences were derived from CD4+ T cells sorted from PBMCs, sampled 5 days after the yellow fever booster vaccination. The TCR sequence derives from a man younger than 30 who received the YFV17D yellow fever vaccine.

The chain's CDR3 is CASRPGGSQETQYF. CDR3 sequence (DNA): TGTGCCAGCAGACCAGGGGGCTCCCAAGAGACCCAGTACTTC. This chain connects TRBV28 to TRBJ2-5; the match to TRBD1 covers 8 bases. This CDR3 contains 14 residues. V was clipped by 6 bases and J by 1 base; unmatched bases: 4. Looked up from germline, CDR1 is MDHEN and CDR2 is SYDVKM. Using reference TRBV28 and TRBJ2-5 for the parts outside the CDR3, the full variable domain is DVKVTQSSRYLVKRTGEKVFLECVQDMDHENMFWYRQDPGLGLRLIYFSYDVKMKEKGDIPEGYSVSREKKERFSLILESASTNQTSMYLCASRPGGSQETQYFGPGTRLLVL.